These 20 T cell receptor beta chains originate from one sample sequenced in a study of cytomegalovirus exposure and HLA in healthy donors. Some clones are missing from TCRdb's copy, which holds only in-frame ones; the method was immunoSEQ multiplex PCR. In the table there are over 110,000 clones, approximately 84% of which are singletons. Material: PBMCs. The receptor set was obtained from a woman in her twenties or thirties in good health and CMV-seronegative.

This clone was detected only once. The V and J genes are TRBV5-1 and TRBJ1-1; TRBD1 is a possible D gene (6 bases). Per the germline V gene, CDR1 is SGHRS and CDR2 is YFSETQ. Deletions cut 2 bases from V and 4 bases from J, with 9 bases between. The CDR3 totals 13 residues. CDR3 bases: TGCGCCAGCAGCTTACAGGGTGGCACTGAAGCTTTCTTT. Amino acid sequence: CASSLQGGTEAFF.

V and J are TRBV10-1 and TRBJ2-6, with TRBD1 matching 7 bases. V lost 4 bases to trimming and J lost 0 bases; unmatched junction nucleotides: 0. CDR3 length equals 15 residues. From germline, CDR1 is WNHNN and CDR2 SYGVQD (reference sequence). The CDR3 nucleotides are TGCGCCAGCAGTGCAGGGGGCTCTGGGGCCAACGTCCTGACTTTC. Translation gives CASSAGGSGANVLTF.

This clone has more than one count but fewer than ten. The gene calls are TRBV4-2 and TRBJ2-5; 10 bases line up with TRBD2. This CDR3 has 15 amino acids. The V gene's germline CDR1 is LGHNA and CDR2 YNFKEQ. Trimming cost V 3 bases and J 5 bases; bases outside gene matches: 6. CDR3 protein: CASSQTAGGLETQYF. CDR3 DNA: TGTGCCAGCAGCCAGACAGCGGGGGGGCTGGAGACCCAGTACTTC.

The chain couples TRBV7-8 to TRBJ2-3; D remains unclear. V dropped 4 bases and J dropped 1 base, with 9 bases sitting between them. The V gene's germline CDR1 is SGHVS and CDR2 FQNEAQ. The CDR3 has 14 residues. CDR3 coding DNA: TGTGCCAGCAGCTCCGAACGGGGCACAGATACGCAGTATTTT. This codes for CASSSERGTDTQYF.

The chain carries TRBV5-1 and TRBJ2-5; D may be TRBD1 (5 bases). Germline loops: CDR1 SGHRS, CDR2 YFSETQ. Trimming pared 2 bases from V and 4 bases from J, leaving 21 bases between. The CDR3 has 17 amino acids. The CDR3 DNA sequence: TGCGCCAGCAGCTTACAACAGGTCCCCCGCGCGCGAGAGACCCAGTACTTC. Encoded protein: CASSLQQVPRARETQYF. The whole variable domain, remainder taken from reference TRBV5-1 and TRBJ2-5, is KAGVTQTPRYLIKTRGQQVTLSCSPISGHRSVSWYQQTPGQGLQFLFEYFSETQRNKGNFPGRFSGRQFSNSRSEMNVSTLELGDSALYLCASSLQQVPRARETQYFGPGTRLLVL.

Here the CDR3 reads CASSRQGSRQPQHF. CDR3 nucleotides: TGTGCCAGCAGTCGACAGGGAAGTCGGCAGCCCCAGCATTTT. The chain employs TRBV6-5 and TRBJ1-5, with TRBD1 identical over 7 bases. There are 14 residues in the CDR3. V lost 5 bases to trimming and J lost 7 bases; unmatched junction nucleotides: 8. Looked up from germline, CDR1 is MNHEY and CDR2 is SVGAGI.

The rearrangement joins TRBV2 to TRBJ1-3; D gene unclear. V was clipped by 2 bases and J by 4 bases, with 9 bases between them. Germline values: CDR1 SNHLY, CDR2 FYNNEI. This CDR3 contains 14 residues. The CDR3 here is CASSESRQGNTIYF. The CDR3 DNA reads TGTGCCAGCAGTGAAAGCAGGCAAGGAAACACCATATATTTT.

The chain employs TRBV7-6 and TRBJ1-2; D possibly corresponds to TRBD1 (5 bases). The V end lost 1 base, the J end lost 8 bases, and 11 bases lay between the germline ends. The CDR3 spans 13 residues. Per the germline V gene, CDR1 is SGHVS and CDR2 is FNYEAQ. CDR3 bases: TGTGCCAGCAGCTTAGAGGGGCGAGAAGGCTACACCTTC. Its protein product is CASSLEGREGYTF.

The J gene is TRBJ2-1, the V gene TRBV7-7; no definite D call. The germline V gene has CDR1 SSHAT and CDR2 FNYEAQ (reference sequence). Trimming took 1 base from V and 14 from J, leaving 15 bases between them. The length of the CDR3 is 13 residues. As DNA, the CDR3 is TGTGCCAGCAGCTTAGGTTCGGCTAGGTTTGAGTTCTTC. Translated, it gives CASSLGSARFEFF.

J is TRBJ2-3 and V is TRBV5-1, with 9 bases identical to TRBD2. The length of the CDR3 is 15 residues. Trimming removed 4 bases from V and 4 bases from J; junction bases left unmatched: 7. The V gene's germline CDR1 is SGHRS and CDR2 YFSETQ. CDR3 DNA: TGCGCCAGCAGCACCGGGACTAGCTTTCCAGATACGCAGTATTTT. It codes for CASSTGTSFPDTQYF. The full variable domain, in which reference TRBV5-1 and TRBJ2-3 provide the parts outside the CDR3, is KAGVTQTPRYLIKTRGQQVTLSCSPISGHRSVSWYQQTPGQGLQFLFEYFSETQRNKGNFPGRFSGRQFSNSRSEMNVSTLELGDSALYLCASSTGTSFPDTQYFGPGTRLTVL.

This clone was picked up one time. The rearrangement joins TRBV10-3 to TRBJ2-7; D perhaps matches TRBD2 (6 bases). The germline V gene has CDR1 ENHRY and CDR2 SYGVKD. V shed 2 bases and J shed 3 bases, with 11 bases lying between them. This CDR3 region has 14 residues. The CDR3 is CAISEGGAIYEQYF. For the CDR3, the DNA is TGTGCCATCAGTGAGGGCGGGGCGATCTACGAGCAGTACTTC.

This clone was seen more than once but under ten times. The chain combines TRBV6-1 with TRBJ1-2, with 8 positions matching TRBD1. In germline, CDR1 is MNHNS, CDR2 SASEGT. The CDR3 sequence is 14 residues long. J lost 7 bases, V lost 2 bases, and 6 bases had no gene match. CDR3 in DNA: TGTGCCAGCAGTGAATTGGGCAGGGGGCTTGGCTACACCTTC. Residues: CASSELGRGLGYTF.

The chain is built from TRBV5-1 and TRBJ2-7, with TRBD2 matching 7 bases. V gave up 5 bases and J gave up 1 base; unmatched junction bases: 9. The CDR3 loop spans 15 amino acids. Per the germline V gene, CDR1 is SGHRS and CDR2 is YFSETQ. In nucleotides, the CDR3 is TGCGCCAGCAGTCCGGGGGGATTAAGTTCCTACGAGCAGTACTTC. Its translation: CASSPGGLSSYEQYF.

This chain links TRBV27 with TRBJ2-3; D unclear. The V end lost 3 bases, the J end lost 8 bases, and 18 bases lay between the germline ends. The CDR3 runs to 15 residues. Germline lookup yields CDR1 MNHEY and CDR2 SMNVEV (reference sequence). CDR3 nucleotides: TGTGCCAGCAGTTTGTCAGTAGTCACAGATGGTACGCAGTATTTT. This gives the protein CASSLSVVTDGTQYF.

The J gene is TRBJ1-2, the V gene TRBV6-6; D perhaps matches TRBD1 (5 bases). CDR3 length equals 13 residues. Per germline, CDR1 MNHNY and CDR2 SVGAGI (reference sequence). Trimming removed 7 bases at V and 0 bases at J, with 9 bases between. CDR3 sequence: CASKTVSNYGYTF. The CDR3 bases are TGTGCCAGCAAGACAGTCTCTAACTATGGCTACACCTTC.

The chain has TRBV6-1 and TRBJ2-7; 8 positions match TRBD1. Losses at the gene ends were 2 bases for V and 3 bases for J; bases not matched to a gene: 3. CDR1 and CDR2 (germline): MNHNS, SASEGT. The CDR3 spans 14 residues. In DNA, the CDR3 is TGTGCCAGCAGTGAACAGGGGGCTGGCTACGAGCAGTACTTC. Its translation: CASSEQGAGYEQYF.

The V and J genes are TRBV7-3 and TRBJ2-1; possibly TRBD2 for D (5 bases). This CDR3 comprises 15 residues. Trimming shortened V by 5 bases and J by 1 base, and 12 bases separated the two germline ends. Per the germline V gene, CDR1 is SGHTA and CDR2 is FQGTGA. CDR3 loop: CASSPRRGSYNEQFF. The CDR3 DNA is TGTGCCAGCAGCCCGAGGCGAGGGTCCTACAATGAGCAGTTCTTC. The whole variable domain, remainder taken from reference TRBV7-3 and TRBJ2-1, is GAGVSQTPSNKVTEKGKYVELRCDPISGHTALYWYRQSLGQGPEFLIYFQGTGAADDSGLPNDRFFAVRPEGSVSTLKIQRTERGDSAVYLCASSPRRGSYNEQFFGPGTRLTVL.

This clone occurred a few times. This chain uses TRBV5-4 with TRBJ2-3, with no clear D. Germline CDR1 is SGHNT and CDR2 is YYREEE (reference sequence). The CDR3 is made up of 13 amino acids. Trimming took 1 base from V and 4 from J, leaving 7 bases between them. CDR3 coding DNA: TGTGCCAGCAGCTTGAGTAGATCAGATACGCAGTATTTT. It specifies CASSLSRSDTQYF.

The chain combines TRBV7-3 with TRBJ2-1, with TRBD1 matching 7 bases. Germline values: CDR1 SGHTA, CDR2 FQGTGA. This CDR3 region has 16 residues. J gave up 6 bases and V 2 bases, and 10 bases lay outside the gene matches. The CDR3 nucleotides are TGTGCCAGCAGCTTAGGATCACGGGACAGACGCAATGAGCAGTTCTTC. It encodes CASSLGSRDRRNEQFF.

The V and J genes are TRBV30 and TRBJ1-3; D possibly corresponds to TRBD1 (5 bases). The germline V gene has CDR1 GTSNPN and CDR2 SVGIG (reference sequence). The length of the CDR3 is 13 residues. Deletions cut 3 bases from V and 7 bases from J, with 13 bases between. The DNA of the CDR3 is TGTGCCTGGAGCCCCGGGGGGGGGAACACCATATATTTT. Its protein product is CAWSPGGGNTIYF.